Listed below are T cell receptor beta chains from one sample, sequenced in a study of blood T cell repertoires in COVID-19. Here immunoSEQ multiplex PCR was the method, and the copy in TCRdb shows in-frame clones only, minus some. This table has about 240,000 clones, approximately 85% appearing once. Material: peripheral blood. Every receptor here comes from a man over 45 with COVID-19, enrolled during active disease. CDR3s include the opening cysteine and the closing phenylalanine or tryptophan. The order of the fields is CDR3 DNA, CDR3 protein, V gene, clone size, J gene, D gene. D genes are given only for firm matches. Only some rows state a clone size, as once, few, many or a class for expanded clones.

CDR3 DNA: TGTGCCATCAGTGACGATTCGGGGGGACTATCCTACAATGAGCAGTTCTTC; CDR3 protein: CAISDDSGGLSYNEQFF; V gene: TRBV10-3; clone size: NA; J gene: TRBJ2-1; D gene: TRBD2
CDR3 DNA: TGCGCCAGCAGGGTGACCGGGACAGATTACAATGAGCAGTTCTTC; CDR3 protein: CASRVTGTDYNEQFF; V gene: TRBV5-1; clone size: once; J gene: TRBJ2-1; D gene: TRBD1
CDR3 DNA: TGCGCCAGCAGCACCTCACGAGACACTGAAGCTTTCTTT; CDR3 protein: CASSTSRDTEAFF; V gene: TRBV5-1; clone size: NA; J gene: TRBJ1-1; D gene: NA
CDR3 DNA: TGTGCCAGCAGCTTAAGACTCCATCACTACGAGCAGTACTTC; CDR3 protein: CASSLRLHHYEQYF; V gene: TRBV7-3; clone size: NA; J gene: TRBJ2-7; D gene: NA
CDR3 DNA: TGCGCCAGCAGTTCTCTTCGCCCGGGACTAGCGGGGGGGAATGGCACAGATACGCAGTATTTT; CDR3 protein: CASSSLRPGLAGGNGTDTQYF; V gene: TRBV10-1; clone size: NA; J gene: TRBJ2-3; D gene: TRBD2
CDR3 DNA: TGTGCCAGCAGCTTAATGCAGATGACTAGCGGGCACACCGGGGAGCTGTTTTTT; CDR3 protein: CASSLMQMTSGHTGELFF; V gene: TRBV7-3; clone size: NA; J gene: TRBJ2-2; D gene: TRBD2
CDR3 DNA: TGTGCCAGCAGTTTCCTCGCGACAGGGTTATACGAGCAGTTCTTC; CDR3 protein: CASSFLATGLYEQFF; V gene: TRBV27; clone size: NA; J gene: TRBJ2-1; D gene: TRBD1
CDR3 DNA: TGTGCCAGCAGCTTAAACAGGGGGCTGACTGAAGCTTTCTTT; CDR3 protein: CASSLNRGLTEAFF; V gene: TRBV7-2; clone size: NA; J gene: TRBJ1-1; D gene: TRBD1
CDR3 DNA: TGTGCCTCGCAATTTTCAGGAATCTACGAGCAGTACTTC; CDR3 protein: CASQFSGIYEQYF; V gene: TRBV30; clone size: NA; J gene: TRBJ2-7; D gene: NA
CDR3 DNA: TGTGCCAGCAGCCAAGGGCTCCAAGAGACCCAGTACTTC; CDR3 protein: CASSQGLQETQYF; V gene: TRBV4-2; clone size: NA; J gene: TRBJ2-5; D gene: NA
CDR3 DNA: TGTGCCAGTAGTCCAAGGACTAGCGGGCAAGAGACCCAGTACTTC; CDR3 protein: CASSPRTSGQETQYF; V gene: TRBV19; clone size: NA; J gene: TRBJ2-5; D gene: TRBD2
CDR3 DNA: TGTGCCAGCAGATCCGGGACAAGGGAAAAACTGTTTTTT; CDR3 protein: CASRSGTREKLFF; V gene: TRBV2; clone size: NA; J gene: TRBJ1-4; D gene: NA
CDR3 DNA: TGTGCCAGCAGTTTGTTACAGGGCTCCTACGAGCAGTACTTC; CDR3 protein: CASSLLQGSYEQYF; V gene: TRBV28; clone size: NA; J gene: TRBJ2-7; D gene: NA
CDR3 DNA: TGTGCCAGCGAACTGAAACAGGGCGGATATGGCTACACCTTC; CDR3 protein: CASELKQGGYGYTF; V gene: TRBV5-6; clone size: NA; J gene: TRBJ1-2; D gene: NA
CDR3 DNA: TGTGCCAGCACCTCGACTAGCGGGTTCACCGGGGAGCTGTTTTTT; CDR3 protein: CASTSTSGFTGELFF; V gene: TRBV5-4; clone size: NA; J gene: TRBJ2-2; D gene: TRBD2
CDR3 DNA: TGTGCCAGCAGTCCAGGGGGCACCCTTCTTTCCTACGAGCAGTACTTC; CDR3 protein: CASSPGGTLLSYEQYF; V gene: TRBV9; clone size: NA; J gene: TRBJ2-7; D gene: TRBD1
CDR3 DNA: TGTGCCAGTAGCCTTGATCGGTGGTTTAGCGGGGGGGCCTCGAACACCGGGGAGCTGTTTTTT; CDR3 protein: CASSLDRWFSGGASNTGELFF; V gene: TRBV19; clone size: NA; J gene: TRBJ2-2; D gene: TRBD2
CDR3 DNA: TGTGCCAGTAGTCGGGTAGGGGGAACTGAAGCTTTCTTT; CDR3 protein: CASSRVGGTEAFF; V gene: TRBV19; clone size: NA; J gene: TRBJ1-1; D gene: NA
CDR3 DNA: TGTGCCAGCAGTTACTCCCAAGCGGACACCGGGGAGCTGTTTTTT; CDR3 protein: CASSYSQADTGELFF; V gene: TRBV6-5; clone size: once; J gene: TRBJ2-2; D gene: NA
CDR3 DNA: TGTGCCAGCTTCGAGGGCAGGGGGAGCTCCTACGAGCAGTACTTC; CDR3 protein: CASFEGRGSSYEQYF; V gene: TRBV2; clone size: NA; J gene: TRBJ2-7; D gene: TRBD1
CDR3 DNA: TGTGCCAGCAGAATGACAGGGGAAGCTTTCTTT; CDR3 protein: CASRMTGEAFF; V gene: TRBV7-2; clone size: NA; J gene: TRBJ1-1; D gene: TRBD1
CDR3 DNA: TGTGCCAGCAGCTTGAAGGTGAGGGAGACCCAGTACTTC; CDR3 protein: CASSLKVRETQYF; V gene: TRBV7-2; clone size: NA; J gene: TRBJ2-5; D gene: NA
CDR3 DNA: TGTGCCAGCTCACCACCGTCGCAGGGGGCGGCGAACGGCTACACCTTC; CDR3 protein: CASSPPSQGAANGYTF; V gene: TRBV18; clone size: NA; J gene: TRBJ1-2; D gene: TRBD1
CDR3 DNA: TGCAGCGTTGTCGCTGGGGGCCTTGGCTACACCTTC; CDR3 protein: CSVVAGGLGYTF; V gene: TRBV29-1; clone size: NA; J gene: TRBJ1-2; D gene: NA
CDR3 DNA: TGTGCCAGCAGCCAGCAATCTGGACAAGCTAACTATGGCTACACCTTC; CDR3 protein: CASSQQSGQANYGYTF; V gene: TRBV3-1/TRBV3-2; clone size: NA; J gene: TRBJ1-2; D gene: NA
CDR3 DNA: TGTGCCAGTAGTATAGGGCAGAATAACTATGGCTACACCTTC; CDR3 protein: CASSIGQNNYGYTF; V gene: TRBV19; clone size: NA; J gene: TRBJ1-2; D gene: NA
CDR3 DNA: TGTGCCAGCAGTTACTCGACTAGGGCGGGAGACGAGCAGTTCTTC; CDR3 protein: CASSYSTRAGDEQFF; V gene: TRBV6-2/TRBV6-3; clone size: NA; J gene: TRBJ2-1; D gene: TRBD2
CDR3 DNA: TGTGCCAGCAGTCTCACAGGGTTTTGGGGCTACACCTTC; CDR3 protein: CASSLTGFWGYTF; V gene: TRBV12-3/TRBV12-4; clone size: NA; J gene: TRBJ1-2; D gene: NA
CDR3 DNA: TGCGCCAGCAGCCGGACAGGGGTTGTTCAGCCCCAGCATTTT; CDR3 protein: CASSRTGVVQPQHF; V gene: TRBV4-1; clone size: NA; J gene: TRBJ1-5; D gene: TRBD1
CDR3 DNA: TGCGCCAGCAGTGAGACGGTGAGCTCTGGAAACACCATATATTTT; CDR3 protein: CASSETVSSGNTIYF; V gene: TRBV10-2; clone size: NA; J gene: TRBJ1-3; D gene: NA